A single sample gave rise to the 18 T cell receptor beta chains below, sequenced in a study of glioma-infiltrating T cells. Using RNA template, CDR3s of TCR alpha and beta were amplified with iRepertoire arm-PCR. TCRdb reanalysed the multiplex PCR reads using MiXCR and keeps one entry per CDR3 protein. The table records roughly 350,000 distinct CDR3 sequences, more than 35% of them present only once. Material: glioma tissue, nonneoplastic brain tissue, or PBMCs (not recorded which). All receptors derive from a human donor with low-grade glioma or glioblastoma, undergoing nonglioma brain surgery, or in good health (not recorded which).

This clonotype appeared many times. This chain links TRBV6-6 with TRBJ2-7, with a weak D call TRBD2 (6 bases). Trimming removed 1 base from V and 6 bases from J, with 19 bases in between. Germline V gene sequence: CDR1 MNHNY, CDR2 SVGAGI (reference sequence). CDR3 length: 16 residues. DNA of the CDR3: TGTGCCAGCAGTTACTTTTGGGATAGCGGAGGTGGCGAGCAGTACTTC. It yields the protein CASSYFWDSGGGEQYF.

The rearrangement joins TRBV7-9 to TRBJ1-1, with D possibly being TRBD1 (5 bases). V was cut by 6 bases and J by 1 base, with 9 bases left in between. The CDR3 is 13 residues long. Germline V gene data show CDR1 as SEHNR and CDR2 as FQNEAQ (reference sequence). CDR3 loop: CASRLTENTEAFF. The CDR3 nucleotides are TGTGCCAGCAGGTTGACAGAGAACACTGAAGCTTTCTTT.

Ten or more counts support this clonotype. This chain joins TRBV6-5 and TRBJ2-3, with TRBD2 identical over 9 bases. CDR1 MNHEY and CDR2 SVGAGI come from the germline V gene. The CDR3 totals 17 residues. Germline trimming cut 3 bases from V and 0 bases from J; bases unmatched to any gene: 7. The CDR3 DNA reads TGTGCCAGCAGTTATTCGACTAGCGGAGGGAGCACAGATACGCAGTATTTT. This gives the protein CASSYSTSGGSTDTQYF.

This clonotype was detected a few times. The V and J genes are TRBV4-1 and TRBJ2-1, with 7 bases identical to TRBD2. The germline gives CDR1 MGHRA, CDR2 YSYEKL. The CDR3 runs to 15 residues. With 3 bases clipped from V and 2 bases from J, the junction kept 4 bases outside the gene matches. Here the CDR3 reads CASSQGGSTYNEQFF. The DNA for the CDR3 is TGCGCCAGCAGCCAGGGCGGGAGTACCTACAATGAGCAGTTCTTC.

The J gene is TRBJ1-1, the V gene TRBV19; 7 bases fit TRBD1. CDR3 size: 13 residues. V lost 5 bases, J lost 5 bases, and 5 bases stayed unmatched. Germline-derived CDR1 and CDR2 are LNHDA and SQIVND (reference sequence). CDR3 region: CASSSGGRTEAFF. DNA of the CDR3: TGTGCCAGTAGTTCAGGGGGTCGGACTGAAGCTTTCTTT.

V and J are TRBV7-2 and TRBJ2-7; no definite D call. V was clipped by 3 bases and J by 3 bases, with 12 bases between them. Germline CDR1 SGHTA, CDR2 FQGNSA. The CDR3 contains 14 residues. For the CDR3, the DNA is TGTGCCAGCAGCTTTAGCCGGGCTAACTACGAGCAGTACTTC. It encodes CASSFSRANYEQYF. Together with reference TRBV7-2 and TRBJ2-7, the CDR3 gives the full variable domain: GAGVSQSPSNKVTEKGKDVELRCDPISGHTALYWYRQSLGQGLEFLIYFQGNSAPDKSGLPSDRFSAERTGGSVSTLTIQRTQQEDSAVYLCASSFSRANYEQYFGPGTRLTVT.

In this sample, this clonotype turned up many times. The chain recombines TRBV20-1 with TRBJ2-3; 13 bases align to TRBD2. Per the germline V gene, CDR1 is DFQATT and CDR2 is SNEGSKA (reference sequence). This CDR3 is built from 16 residues. J was trimmed by 5 bases and V by 6 bases; bases with no gene match: 11. Here the CDR3 reads CSASLLAGGPIDTQYF. CDR3 DNA sequence: TGCAGTGCGAGTCTACTAGCGGGAGGGCCGATAGATACGCAGTATTTT.

This clonotype showed up many times. This sequence joins TRBV27 and TRBJ1-5; D perhaps matches TRBD1 (5 bases). This CDR3 is built from 13 residues. V was clipped by 3 bases and J by 4 bases, with 7 bases between them. Germline loops: CDR1 MNHEY, CDR2 SMNVEV (reference sequence). The CDR3 DNA sequence: TGTGCCAGCAGTTTTGGACAAAATCAGCCCCAGCATTTT. Protein: CASSFGQNQPQHF.

This clonotype was recorded many times. The CDR3: CSARQHGQGGGYTF. CDR3 nucleotide sequence: TGCAGTGCTAGACAGCACGGACAGGGGGGAGGCTACACCTTC. V gene TRBV20-1 combines with J gene TRBJ1-2, with TRBD1 identical over 10 bases. Per the germline V gene, CDR1 is DFQATT and CDR2 is SNEGSKA (reference sequence). V gave up 2 bases and J gave up 8 bases; unmatched junction bases: 8. There are 14 residues in the CDR3.

This clonotype was detected a few times. The genes are TRBV6-1 and TRBJ2-5; no clear D. The CDR3 extends over 13 amino acids. Trimming took off 11 bases at V and 3 bases at J, with 16 bases between the two ends. CDR1 MNHNS and CDR2 SASEGT come from the germline V gene. The DNA of the CDR3 is TGTGCCGTCAGGACCACCCAAAAAGAGACCCAGTACTTC. Its protein is CAVRTTQKETQYF.

Note on this clonotype: A read error may be the cause here, since a much bigger clone is one base away. The chain is built from TRBV6-2 or TRBV6-3 and TRBJ2-1; D is perhaps TRBD2 (5 bases). CDR3 length: 13 residues. Trimming left V 6 bases short and J 10 bases short, with 16 bases between. Germline lookup yields CDR1 MNHEY and CDR2 SVGEGT. The CDR3 spells CASSQRVTYEQFF. In DNA, the CDR3 is TGTGCCAGCAGCCAGAGGGTTACCTACGAGCAGTTCTTC.

J is TRBJ1-2 and V is TRBV10-3; no definite D call. The ends were cut back, 4 bases at V and 2 bases at J, with 8 bases in the middle. Germline CDR1 and CDR2: ENHRY and SYGVKD. The CDR3 has 13 residues. Here the CDR3 DNA reads TGTGCCATCAGTGGGGTCGGGAACTATGGCTACACCTTC. Encoded protein: CAISGVGNYGYTF.

The chain links TRBV7-3 to TRBJ2-1; 9 positions match TRBD2. CDR1 SGHTA and CDR2 FQGTGA come from the germline V gene. The CDR3 is 14 amino acids. With V trimmed by 4 bases and J by 8 bases, 6 bases remained unmatched. CDR3 in DNA: TGTGCCAGCAGCTCCGGGACTAGCAGCTATGAGCAGTTCTTC. Translated, it gives CASSSGTSSYEQFF.

As to this clonotype: This clone may be a read error of a much larger clone one base away. Likely a read error: the CDR3 ends without its conserved phenylalanine or tryptophan. The V gene is TRBV15, the J gene TRBJ2-1; TRBD2 is a possible D gene (6 bases). V lost 2 bases, J lost 1 base, and 15 bases lay in between. The CDR3 extends over 17 amino acids. Looked up from germline, CDR1 is LNHNV and CDR2 is YYDKDF (reference sequence). For the CDR3, the DNA is TGTGCCACCAGCAGACCGGGGGACTTACTATCCTACAATGAGCAGTTCCTC. Translated, it gives CATSRPGDLLSYNEQFL.

This clonotype has only a few counts. V is TRBV28 and J is TRBJ1-3; D remains unclear. The ends were cut back, 5 bases at V and 0 bases at J, with 11 bases in the middle. The germline V gene has CDR1 MDHEN and CDR2 SYDVKM. The CDR3 loop spans 15 amino acids. CDR3 in amino acids: CASSPVGASGNTIYF. CDR3 sequence (DNA): TGTGCCAGCAGTCCCGTGGGAGCCTCTGGAAACACCATATATTTT.

Ten or more counts support this clonotype. Here the CDR3 reads CALSGNYEQYF. In DNA form, the CDR3 reads TGCGCACTTAGCGGGAATTACGAGCAGTACTTC. This chain connects TRBV20-1 to TRBJ2-7; 8 bases align to TRBD2. This CDR3 contains 11 residues. The germline V gene has CDR1 DFQATT and CDR2 SNEGSKA (reference sequence).

The V call is TRBV7-4, the J call TRBJ2-7, with a possible D match to TRBD1 (6 bases). Between the trimmed V and J ends, which lost 5 bases and 3 bases, there was a span of 14 bases. This CDR3 is 14 amino acids long. Germline V gene sequence: CDR1 SGHVT, CDR2 SQSDAQ. The CDR3 nucleotides read TGTGCCAGCAGCCCCCTTTGGACAGACTACGAGCAGTACTTC. It encodes CASSPLWTDYEQYF.

This clonotype appeared many times. The rearrangement links TRBV20-1 to TRBJ2-7; 7 bases agree with TRBD2. CDR1 and CDR2 from the germline V gene are DFQATT and SNEGSKA (reference sequence). The CDR3 has 13 amino acids. V was clipped by 6 bases and J by 3 bases; unmatched bases: 8. This CDR3 reads CSATGTTDYEQYF. The CDR3 coding sequence is TGCAGTGCAACCGGGACTACCGACTACGAGCAGTACTTC.